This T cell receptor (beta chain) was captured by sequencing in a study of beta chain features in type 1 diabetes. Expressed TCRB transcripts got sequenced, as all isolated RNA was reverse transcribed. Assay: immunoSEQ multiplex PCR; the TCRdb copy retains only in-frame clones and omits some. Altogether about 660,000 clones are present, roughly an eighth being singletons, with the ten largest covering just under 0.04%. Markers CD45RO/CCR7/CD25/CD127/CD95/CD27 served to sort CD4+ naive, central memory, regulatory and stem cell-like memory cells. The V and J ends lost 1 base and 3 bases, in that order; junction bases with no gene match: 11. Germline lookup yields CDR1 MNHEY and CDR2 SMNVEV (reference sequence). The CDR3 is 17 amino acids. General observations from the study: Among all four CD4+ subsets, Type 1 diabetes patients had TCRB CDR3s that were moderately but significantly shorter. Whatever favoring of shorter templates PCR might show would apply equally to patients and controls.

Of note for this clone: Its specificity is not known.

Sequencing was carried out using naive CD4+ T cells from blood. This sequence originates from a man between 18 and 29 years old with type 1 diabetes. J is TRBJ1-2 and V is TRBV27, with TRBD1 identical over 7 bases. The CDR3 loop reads CASSLFFRQGNYYGYTF. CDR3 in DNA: TGTGCCAGCAGTTTATTCTTCCGACAGGGAAATTACTATGGCTACACCTTC.